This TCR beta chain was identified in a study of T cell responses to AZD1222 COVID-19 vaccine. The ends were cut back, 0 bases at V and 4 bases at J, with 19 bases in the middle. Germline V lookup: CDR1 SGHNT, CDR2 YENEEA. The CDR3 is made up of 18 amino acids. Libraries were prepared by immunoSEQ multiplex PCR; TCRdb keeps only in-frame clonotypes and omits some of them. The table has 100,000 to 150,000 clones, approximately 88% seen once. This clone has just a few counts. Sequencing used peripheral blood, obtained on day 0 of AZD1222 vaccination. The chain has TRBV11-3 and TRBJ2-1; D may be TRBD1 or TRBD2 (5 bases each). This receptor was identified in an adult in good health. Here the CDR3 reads CASSLDWGPSRGYNEQFF. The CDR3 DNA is TGTGCCAGCAGCTTAGATTGGGGCCCATCAAGAGGGTACAATGAGCAGTTCTTC.